A single sample is the source of the 4 T cell receptor beta chains below, sequenced in a study of shared clonotypes between healthy human individuals. Assay: immunoSEQ multiplex PCR; the TCRdb copy retains only in-frame clones and omits some. The profile shows about 2.2 million clones, roughly 95% of them singletons. Terminally differentiated effector memory CD45RA+ cells were left out of the naive CD8 fraction, which was CD45RO-negative and positively selected for CCR7. The sample taken for sequencing was naive CD8+ T cells from PBMCs. These receptors came from a man aged 18 to 30 in good health. Some clones in this sample may be carry-over from other donors' samples.

This chain uses TRBV29-1 with TRBJ1-2; D is undetermined. This CDR3 comprises 11 residues. V lost 3 bases, J lost 6 bases, and 8 bases lay in between. Germline assignment: CDR1 SQVTM and CDR2 ANQGSEA. CDR3 bases: TGCAGCGTTGAGGGCGGGGATGGCTACACCTTC. As protein: CSVEGGDGYTF.

The V call is TRBV6-1, the J call TRBJ2-7, with D possibly TRBD2 on 8 matching bases. The CDR3 length is 14 residues. Germline V CDR1 and CDR2: MNHNS, SASEGT. Trimming took off 4 bases at V and 3 bases at J, with 13 bases between the two ends. CDR3 nucleotide sequence: TGTGCCAGCAGTGTTAGCGGGACAGTCTACGAGCAGTACTTC. Protein: CASSVSGTVYEQYF.

V is TRBV27 and J is TRBJ2-7; 8 nucleotides match TRBD2. After removal of 8 bases from V and 6 bases from J, the junction contained 21 bases not matched to a gene. The length of the CDR3 is 17 residues. Germline V gene data show CDR1 as MNHEY and CDR2 as SMNVEV (reference sequence). The CDR3 region has the DNA TGTGCCAGCCAAGCTCGCACCGGGACTAGAGTCGGAAGCGAGCAGTACTTC. Encoded protein: CASQARTGTRVGSEQYF.

CDR3 nucleotides: TGTGCCAGCAGTTTATCGGTGGGGGATCCAACCTACGAGCAGTACTTC. This encodes CASSLSVGDPTYEQYF. The chain combines TRBV27 with TRBJ2-7; D possibly matches TRBD1 or TRBD2 (5 bases each). V was cut by 0 bases and J by 2 bases, with 14 bases left in between. This CDR3 spans 16 amino acids. In germline, CDR1 is MNHEY, CDR2 SMNVEV (reference sequence).